This T cell receptor (beta chain) was obtained from a study of T cells of healthy individuals. TCRdb ran MiXCR on the 5' RACE reads and lists one entry per CDR3 protein. The data show nearly 100,000 distinct CDR3 sequences, with approximately 16% seen just once and under 7.5% held by the top ten. The germline V and J ends were trimmed by 0 bases and 13 bases, with 16 bases remaining between them. This CDR3 is built from 14 residues. The origin of this receptor is a human donor in good health. The chain couples TRBV23-1 to TRBJ2-1; tentatively, D is TRBD2 (5 bases). TRBV23-1 is known as an ORF, though its function is uncertain. The DNA for the CDR3 is TGCGCCAGCAGTCAATCGCGGGCCCCCCGCCGTCAGTTCTTC. Its translation is CASSQSRAPRRQFF.